These T cell receptor beta chains were read from a single sample in a study of T cells after yellow fever vaccination. TCRdb re-analysed the 5' RACE reads in MiXCR, keeping a single row per CDR3 protein. The table lists approximately 510,000 distinct CDR3 sequences, roughly a fifth of them singletons. This specimen consisted of PBMCs, obtained about 20 days after the first yellow fever vaccination. Receptor source: a man between 18 and 29 years old who received the YFV17D yellow fever vaccine. The CDR3 runs from the conserved cysteine through the conserved F or W. A D gene is named only where the DNA matches it firmly. Where a row states a size, it is once, few, many or the class of an expanded clone; other rows omit it.

V gene: TRBV20-1; D gene: TRBD2; clone size: -; J gene: TRBJ2-1; CDR3 protein: CSAGTSGGANSYNEQFF; CDR3 DNA: TGCAGTGCTGGGACTAGCGGGGGGGCAAACTCCTACAATGAGCAGTTCTTC
V gene: TRBV5-6; D gene: TRBD2; clone size: many; J gene: TRBJ2-4; CDR3 protein: CASSYPLGGNIQYF; CDR3 DNA: TGTGCCAGCAGCTACCCACTGGGGGGGAACATTCAGTACTTC
V gene: TRBV2; D gene: -; clone size: many; J gene: TRBJ1-5; CDR3 protein: CASSEARPNNQPQHF; CDR3 DNA: TGTGCCAGCAGCGAAGCAAGGCCAAACAATCAGCCCCAGCATTTT
V gene: TRBV7-9; D gene: -; clone size: -; J gene: TRBJ2-3; CDR3 protein: CASSLVVALRADTQYF; CDR3 DNA: TGTGCCAGCAGCTTAGTTGTAGCCTTAAGGGCAGATACGCAGTATTTT
V gene: TRBV6-5; D gene: -; clone size: few; J gene: TRBJ2-1; CDR3 protein: CASSYSPLEVSSYNEQFF; CDR3 DNA: TGTGCCAGCAGTTACTCTCCTTTGGAGGTGAGCTCCTACAATGAGCAGTTCTTC
V gene: TRBV5-6; D gene: TRBD1; clone size: few; J gene: TRBJ2-3; CDR3 protein: CASRSRPGQGAADTQYF; CDR3 DNA: TGTGCCAGCAGGTCCCGCCCGGGACAGGGGGCGGCGGATACGCAGTATTTT
V gene: TRBV5-1; D gene: -; clone size: -; J gene: TRBJ2-5; CDR3 protein: CASTHVYNPTQYF; CDR3 DNA: TGCGCCAGCACCCACGTCTACAATCCGACCCAGTACTTC
V gene: TRBV7-6; D gene: TRBD1; clone size: -; J gene: TRBJ2-7; CDR3 protein: CASSLDAGGPETVYEQYF; CDR3 DNA: TGTGCCAGCAGCTTAGATGCAGGGGGCCCCGAGACAGTATACGAGCAGTACTTC
V gene: TRBV27; D gene: -; clone size: few; J gene: TRBJ1-2; CDR3 protein: CASIHPPAGYGYTF; CDR3 DNA: TGTGCCAGCATCCATCCCCCGGCAGGCTATGGCTACACCTTC
V gene: TRBV4-1; D gene: -; clone size: -; J gene: TRBJ1-3; CDR3 protein: CASSLHTESGNTIYF; CDR3 DNA: TGCGCCAGCAGCCTCCATACGGAATCTGGAAACACCATATATTTT
V gene: TRBV5-1; D gene: -; clone size: -; J gene: TRBJ2-5; CDR3 protein: CASSLANWGETQYF; CDR3 DNA: TGCGCCAGCAGCTTGGCCAACTGGGGAGAGACCCAGTACTTC
V gene: TRBV27; D gene: -; clone size: few; J gene: TRBJ2-1; CDR3 protein: CASSSGLSRNEQFF; CDR3 DNA: TGTGCCAGCAGTTCCGGACTGTCCCGCAATGAGCAGTTCTTC
V gene: TRBV6-2/TRBV6-3; D gene: -; clone size: few; J gene: TRBJ1-2; CDR3 protein: CASSYSGVGYGYTF; CDR3 DNA: TGTGCCAGCAGTTACTCTGGCGTCGGCTATGGCTACACCTTC
V gene: TRBV6-5; D gene: -; clone size: -; J gene: TRBJ2-2; CDR3 protein: CASSYRGGNTGELFF; CDR3 DNA: TGTGCCAGCAGTTACCGAGGGGGGAACACCGGGGAGCTGTTTTTT
V gene: TRBV10-3; D gene: -; clone size: few; J gene: TRBJ2-1; CDR3 protein: CAISDQYGSRSYNEQFF; CDR3 DNA: TGTGCCATCAGTGACCAATATGGCAGCCGCTCCTACAATGAGCAGTTCTTC
V gene: TRBV6-1; D gene: -; clone size: -; J gene: TRBJ1-6; CDR3 protein: CASSERGDGGYNSPLHF; CDR3 DNA: TGTGCCAGCAGTGAACGAGGGGACGGAGGATATAATTCACCCCTCCACTTT